This record looks at one T cell receptor (beta chain) sequence and its context. Its antigen is not identified. The germline gives CDR1 SGHTS, CDR2 YDEGEE. V was pared by 2 bases and J by 3 bases, with 9 bases between. The CDR3 is 13 residues long. The sample originates from a study of blood T cells in healthy people across ages. A J-beta primer mix and a sample-barcoded 5' primer were used in a second PCR of about 7 to 12 cycles. TCRdb reanalysed the 5' RACE reads using MiXCR and keeps one entry per CDR3 protein. The data contain more than 500,000 distinct CDR3 sequences, 25% to 35% of them singletons. The study, taken as a whole, reports: Roughly linear age-related decline in beta diversity appeared, significant by age 40.

The sample was also reused in another study, on T cells of mothers and their children. That study reports: Each mother yielded more than 9 million TCR beta CDR3 reads. Each child yielded some 3 million reads. Related mother-child pairs showed slightly higher but non-significant overlap than unrelated pairs.

Material for sequencing was blood. The receptor was derived from a boy younger than 10 in good health. The chain combines TRBV5-8 with TRBJ2-7; D unclear. CDR3 protein: CASSFSIDYEQYF. In nucleotides, the CDR3 is TGTGCCAGCAGCTTCAGCATTGACTACGAGCAGTACTTC.